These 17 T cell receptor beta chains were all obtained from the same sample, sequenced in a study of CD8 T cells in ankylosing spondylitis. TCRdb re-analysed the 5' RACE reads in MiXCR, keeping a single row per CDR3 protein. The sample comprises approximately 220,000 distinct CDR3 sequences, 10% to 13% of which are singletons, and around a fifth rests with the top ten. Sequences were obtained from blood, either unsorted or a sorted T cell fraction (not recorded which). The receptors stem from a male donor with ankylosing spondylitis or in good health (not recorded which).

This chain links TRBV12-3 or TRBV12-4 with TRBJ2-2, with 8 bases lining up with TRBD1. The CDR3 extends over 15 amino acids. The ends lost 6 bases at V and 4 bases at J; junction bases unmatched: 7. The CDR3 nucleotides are TGTGCCAGCAGGTCGACAGGGGACTTCACCGGGGAGCTGTTTTTT. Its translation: CASRSTGDFTGELFF.

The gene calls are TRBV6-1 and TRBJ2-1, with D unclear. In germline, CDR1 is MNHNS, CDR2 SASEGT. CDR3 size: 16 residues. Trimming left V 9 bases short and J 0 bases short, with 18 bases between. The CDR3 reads CASERGGVNSYNEQFF. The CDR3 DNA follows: TGTGCCAGTGAGCGTGGTGGGGTCAACTCCTACAATGAGCAGTTCTTC.

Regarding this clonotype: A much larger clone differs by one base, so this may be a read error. In DNA form, the CDR3 reads TGTGCCTGCAGCTTCCCTAGCGGGGATAGCACAGATACGCAGTATTTT. It specifies CACSFPSGDSTDTQYF. The chain joins TRBV5-6 to TRBJ2-3, with 9 bases aligning to TRBD2. Per the germline V gene, CDR1 is SGHDT and CDR2 is YYEEEE. CDR3 size: 16 residues.

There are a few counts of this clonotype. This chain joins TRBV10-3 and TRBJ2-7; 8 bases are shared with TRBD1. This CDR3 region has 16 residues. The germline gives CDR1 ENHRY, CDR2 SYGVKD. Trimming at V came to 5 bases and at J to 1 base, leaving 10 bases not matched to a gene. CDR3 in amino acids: CAISKQGQDASYEQYF. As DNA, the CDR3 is TGTGCCATCAGTAAACAGGGACAGGATGCATCCTACGAGCAGTACTTC.

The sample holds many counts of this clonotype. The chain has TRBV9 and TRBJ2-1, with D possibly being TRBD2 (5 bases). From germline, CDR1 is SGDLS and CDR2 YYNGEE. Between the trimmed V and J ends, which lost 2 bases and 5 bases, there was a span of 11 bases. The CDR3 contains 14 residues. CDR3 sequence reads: CASSVRWENNEQFF. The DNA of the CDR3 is TGTGCCAGCAGCGTCAGGTGGGAGAACAATGAGCAGTTCTTC.

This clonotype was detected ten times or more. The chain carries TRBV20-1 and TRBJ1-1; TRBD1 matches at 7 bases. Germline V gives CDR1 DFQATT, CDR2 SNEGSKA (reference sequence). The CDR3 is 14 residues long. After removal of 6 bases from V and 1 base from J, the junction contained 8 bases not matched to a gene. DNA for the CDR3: TGCAGTGCAGCCCGGACAGGACAGAACACTGAAGCTTTCTTT. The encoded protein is CSAARTGQNTEAFF.

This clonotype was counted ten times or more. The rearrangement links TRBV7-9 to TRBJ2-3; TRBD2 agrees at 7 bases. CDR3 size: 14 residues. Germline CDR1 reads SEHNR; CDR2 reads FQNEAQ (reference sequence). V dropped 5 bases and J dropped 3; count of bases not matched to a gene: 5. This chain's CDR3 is CASSPLASTDTQYF. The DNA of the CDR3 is TGTGCCAGCAGCCCACTAGCGTCGACAGATACGCAGTATTTT.

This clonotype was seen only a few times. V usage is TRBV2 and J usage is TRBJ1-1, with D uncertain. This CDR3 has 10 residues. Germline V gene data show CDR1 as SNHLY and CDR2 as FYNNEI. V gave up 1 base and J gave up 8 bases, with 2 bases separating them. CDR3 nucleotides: TGTGCCAGCAGTGAAGACGAAGCTTTCTTT. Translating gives CASSEDEAFF.

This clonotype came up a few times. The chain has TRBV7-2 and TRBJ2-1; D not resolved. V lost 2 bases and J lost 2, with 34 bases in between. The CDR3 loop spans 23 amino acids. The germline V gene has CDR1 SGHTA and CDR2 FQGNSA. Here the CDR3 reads CASSLFRISTSLNGWRAYNEQFF. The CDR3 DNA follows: TGTGCCAGCAGCTTATTTAGGATTTCCACCAGCCTCAACGGGTGGCGCGCCTACAATGAGCAGTTCTTC.

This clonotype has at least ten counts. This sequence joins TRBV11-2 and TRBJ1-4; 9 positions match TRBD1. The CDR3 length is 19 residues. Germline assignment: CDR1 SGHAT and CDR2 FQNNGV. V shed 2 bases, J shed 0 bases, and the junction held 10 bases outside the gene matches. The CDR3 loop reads CASSLIPGQGITTNEKLFF. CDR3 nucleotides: TGTGCCAGCAGCTTAATACCGGGACAGGGAATCACAACTAATGAAAAACTGTTTTTT.

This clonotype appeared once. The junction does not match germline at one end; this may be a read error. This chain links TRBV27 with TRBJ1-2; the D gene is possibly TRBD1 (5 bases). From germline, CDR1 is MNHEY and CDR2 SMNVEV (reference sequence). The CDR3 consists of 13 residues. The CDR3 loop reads CASNLRGFDGYTF. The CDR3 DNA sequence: TGTGCCAGCAATTTAAGGGGATTCGATGGCTACACCTTC.

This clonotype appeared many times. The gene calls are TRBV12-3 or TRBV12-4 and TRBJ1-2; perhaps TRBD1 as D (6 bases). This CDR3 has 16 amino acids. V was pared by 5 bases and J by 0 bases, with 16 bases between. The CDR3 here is CASSAGDRSTNYGYTF. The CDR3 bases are TGTGCCAGCAGTGCAGGGGACCGATCCACTAACTATGGCTACACCTTC.

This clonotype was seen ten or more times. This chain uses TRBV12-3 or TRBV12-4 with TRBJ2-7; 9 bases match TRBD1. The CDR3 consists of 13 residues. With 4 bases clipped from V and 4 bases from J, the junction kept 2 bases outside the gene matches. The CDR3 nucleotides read TGTGCCAGCAGTTCCGGGACAGGGTACGAGCAGTACTTC. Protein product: CASSSGTGYEQYF.

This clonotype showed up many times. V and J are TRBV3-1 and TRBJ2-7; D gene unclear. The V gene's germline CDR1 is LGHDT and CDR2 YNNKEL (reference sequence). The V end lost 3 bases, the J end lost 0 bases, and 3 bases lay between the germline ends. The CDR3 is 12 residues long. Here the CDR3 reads CASSHSSYEQYF. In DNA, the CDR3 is TGTGCCAGCAGCCATTCCTCCTACGAGCAGTACTTC.

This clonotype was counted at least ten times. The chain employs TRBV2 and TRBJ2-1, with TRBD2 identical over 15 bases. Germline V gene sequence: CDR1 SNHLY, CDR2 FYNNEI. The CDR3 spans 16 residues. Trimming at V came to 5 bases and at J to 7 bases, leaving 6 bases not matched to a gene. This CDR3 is CASSFGLAGGPNEQFF. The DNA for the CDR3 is TGTGCCAGCAGTTTCGGACTAGCGGGGGGGCCTAATGAGCAGTTCTTC.

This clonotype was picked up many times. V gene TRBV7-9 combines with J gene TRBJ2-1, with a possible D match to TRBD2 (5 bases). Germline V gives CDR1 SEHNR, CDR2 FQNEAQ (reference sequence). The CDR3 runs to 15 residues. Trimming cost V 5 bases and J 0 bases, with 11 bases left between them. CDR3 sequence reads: CASSPPGSSYNEQFF. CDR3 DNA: TGTGCCAGCAGCCCCCCGGGGAGCTCCTACAATGAGCAGTTCTTC.

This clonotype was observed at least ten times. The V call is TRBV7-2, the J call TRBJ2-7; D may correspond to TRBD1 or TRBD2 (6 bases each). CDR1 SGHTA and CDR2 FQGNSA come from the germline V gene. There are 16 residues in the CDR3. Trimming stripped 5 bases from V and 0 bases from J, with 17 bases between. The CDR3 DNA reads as TGTGCCAGCAGCACCAACCCCGGGGGCAGCTCCTACGAGCAGTACTTC. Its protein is CASSTNPGGSSYEQYF.